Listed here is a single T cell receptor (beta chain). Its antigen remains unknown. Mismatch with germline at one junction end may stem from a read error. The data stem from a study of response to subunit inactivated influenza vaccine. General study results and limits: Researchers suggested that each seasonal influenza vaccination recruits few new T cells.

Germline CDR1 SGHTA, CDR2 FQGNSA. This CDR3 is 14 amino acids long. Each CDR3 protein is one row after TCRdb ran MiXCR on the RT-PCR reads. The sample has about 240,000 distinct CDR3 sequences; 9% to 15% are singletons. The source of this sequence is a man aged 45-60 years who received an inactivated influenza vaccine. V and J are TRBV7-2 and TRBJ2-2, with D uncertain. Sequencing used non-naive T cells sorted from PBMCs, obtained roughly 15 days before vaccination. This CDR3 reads CANSRLLNTGELFF. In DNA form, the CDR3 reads TGTGCCAACAGCCGACTCCTTAATACCGGGGAGCTGTTTTTT.